This T cell receptor beta chain was retrieved from a study of T cell responses to AZD1222 COVID-19 vaccine (dated by TCRdb to the early 2020s). For the wider study: AZD1222 recipients given second doses at about 4 weeks or at about 12 weeks were pooled, since spike-specific TCR depth and breadth were not found to differ between the two schedules. A total of under 250 trial participants underwent TCR sequencing, of whom 200 to 220 had received two doses of AZD1222 and around 26 had received two doses of the MenACWY control vaccine. Trial participants were enrolled by age into 18-55, 56-69 and 70-plus year subgroups, with around 150, 28 and 57 TCR-sequenced participants respectively.

Overall results and qualifications from the work: The 56-69-year group was small, and its depth increase did not reach significance, likely because of low power. Participants were mostly white British, with more females than males. The authors suggested clonal diversity may have been underestimated. The whole spike protein was spanned by vaccine-associated CD4 TCRs, and dominant responses were seen in regions 160-218 and 743-854. Because no day 14 peak-response samples were available, repertoires were characterized only after the peak T cell response. Reportedly, close to half of the unique spike-specific TCRs recognized epitopes lying outside the regions that are mutated in the B.1.351 and B.1.1.7 variants. Spike-specific TCR breadth and depth rose significantly after two AZD1222 doses compared with day 0 and with MenACWY recipients. Conclusions about previously exposed vaccinees were limited because only six or seven AZD1222 recipients were SARS-CoV-2 seropositive at baseline.

The CDR3 regions of human TCRbeta chains were analyzed by immunosequencing. Under the source paper's analysis protocol: Repertoire TCRs were matched against a reference library of SARS-CoV-2-specific TCRs generated with the MIRA antigen-specificity platform. Breadth was defined as the fraction of unique TCRs that were SARS-CoV-2-associated, and depth was defined as the fraction of total T cells that were SARS-CoV-2-associated. Each spike-specific TCR was assigned to its reactive spike region and to a CD4 or CD8 class using the MIRA data. Log10-transformed breadth and depth values were compared by one-way ANOVA with Sidak's multiple comparisons tests. The clones in this table, taken by TCRdb from immuneACCESS, are in-frame only. Not every clone is retained; where verified, under half of the shortfall comes from an unresolved V gene, and the cause of the rest is unknown. The V and J calls and clone size were taken over from that table, and D and trimming were inferred from the DNA. The sample data list roughly 34,000 clones, and approximately 88% of these were observed just once. The ten most abundant clones make up approximately 7% of the sample.

Of note for this clone: Its target antigen remains unknown. It has no much larger one-base neighbor in the sample; base qualities were not kept.

The CDR3 has 15 amino acids, counting the end cysteine and phenylalanine. The CDR3 DNA has 45 bases and is translated from base 1. The germline V gene specifies SGDLS as CDR1 and YYNGEE as CDR2. V is cut by 0 bases and J by 5 bases, and the space between the germline ends is 11 bases. This specimen's time point label, interpreted: baseline before first vaccination. The vaccinee samples were drawn from two UK trials, COV001 and COV002, one of which was a single-blind randomized controlled phase 2/3 trial testing AZD1222 (ChAdOx1 nCoV-19) in healthy adults. For TCRbeta chain sequencing, PBMC samples from trial participants were taken at day 0 and at day 28 after the second dose.

The V gene is TRBV9 and the J gene is TRBJ1-4; matching of 6 bases hints at TRBD1 as the D gene. The sequence derives from an adult in good health. This sample comprised peripheral blood, obtained on day 0 of AZD1222 vaccination. The CDR3 sequence is CASSVGGTPNEKLFF. The base sequence is TGTGCCAGCAGCGTAGGAGGGACACCAAATGAAAAACTGTTTTTT.